This entry lists 21 T cell receptor beta chains sequenced from one sample in a study of post-analysis software for immune sequencing data (dated by TCRdb to between 2014 and 2016). Paper-wide results and their limitations: Significantly higher frequencies in patients than in controls were found for roughly 5 TRBV segments, including TRBV5-6, TRBV5-1 and TRBV20-1.

These receptors' antigens are unknown. Library generation was performed with PCR. For sequencing, an Illumina HiSeq 2500 was employed. To reduce PCR and sequencing biases, unique molecular identifiers were incorporated into the TCR beta cDNA libraries. TCRdb handled the public reads itself, with Q25 trimming in fastp and clone calling in MiXCR, and kept productive beta chains. Identical CDR3 proteins give one entry, which carries the most common genes and DNA. The sample records roughly 430,000 distinct CDR3 sequences, roughly 40% of which are singletons. Jointly, the top ten make up around 8% of the sample. The sequenced sample was blood. The receptors come from a girl aged 2 to 9 with multiple sclerosis.

This clonotype was detected a few times. The chain links TRBV11-2 to TRBJ2-3; no clear D. The CDR3 is 13 amino acids. Trimming removed 8 bases at V and 2 bases at J, with 11 bases between. Germline loops: CDR1 SGHAT, CDR2 FQNNGV. CDR3 amino acids: CASGSKSTDTQYF. The CDR3 DNA follows: TGTGCCAGCGGTAGTAAGTCCACAGATACGCAGTATTTT.

This rearrangement joins TRBV4-1 to TRBJ2-7, with 11 positions matching TRBD2. J was trimmed by 0 bases and V by 0 bases; bases with no gene match: 4. This CDR3 has 17 residues. The germline gives CDR1 MGHRA, CDR2 YSYEKL. This chain's CDR3 is CASSQDASGGSSYEQYF. The CDR3 coding sequence is TGCGCCAGCAGCCAAGATGCTAGCGGGGGGAGCTCCTACGAGCAGTACTTC.

The chain recombines TRBV29-1 with TRBJ2-1; D is possibly TRBD2 (6 bases). Germline-derived CDR1 and CDR2 are SQVTM and ANQGSEA. This CDR3 is 15 amino acids long. Trimming pared 0 bases from V and 2 bases from J, leaving 11 bases between. The CDR3 DNA reads as TGCAGCGTTGAAGATTACGGGAGCGCCTACAATGAGCAGTTCTTC. Translating it yields CSVEDYGSAYNEQFF.

This clonotype occurred a few times. This chain connects TRBV20-1 to TRBJ1-2; 8 bases match TRBD1. Germline CDR1 and CDR2: DFQATT and SNEGSKA (reference sequence). This CDR3 has 14 residues. The V gene end was trimmed by 0 bases and the J gene end by 7 bases; junction bases not matched to a gene: 7. The CDR3 reads CSARDLDREFGYTF. The DNA for the CDR3 is TGCAGTGCTAGAGATTTGGACAGGGAGTTTGGCTACACCTTC.

The chain recombines TRBV7-3 with TRBJ2-1; weak D call: TRBD1 (6 bases). Germline values: CDR1 SGHTA, CDR2 FQGTGA. V was cut by 1 base and J by 7 bases, with 17 bases left in between. CDR3 length equals 16 residues. CDR3 loop: CASSLMGAQVWNEQFF. The DNA of the CDR3 is TGTGCCAGCAGCTTAATGGGGGCCCAAGTTTGGAATGAGCAGTTCTTC.

The rearrangement uses TRBV5-1 and TRBJ2-1; D gene unclear. The CDR3 spans 17 residues. Trimming shortened V by 2 bases and J by 0 bases, and 15 bases separated the two germline ends. Looked up from germline, CDR1 is SGHRS and CDR2 is YFSETQ. The CDR3 is CASSLTARTRSYNEQFF. In DNA form, the CDR3 reads TGCGCCAGCAGCTTAACCGCGCGAACTCGCTCCTACAATGAGCAGTTCTTC.

The CDR3: CASSYSAAENTEAFF. CDR3 in DNA: TGTGCCAGCAGTTACTCGGCGGCGGAAAACACTGAAGCTTTCTTT. The V call is TRBV6-5, the J call TRBJ1-1; D gene uncertain. Trimming removed 0 bases from V and 2 bases from J, with 10 bases in between. Germline V CDR1 and CDR2: MNHEY, SVGAGI. The length of the CDR3 is 15 residues.

The table lists this clonotype with a few counts. V usage is TRBV7-2 and J usage is TRBJ1-2, with D possibly matching TRBD1 (5 bases). Germline V gene sequence: CDR1 SGHTA, CDR2 FQGNSA. CDR3 length: 14 amino acids. Trimming shortened V by 5 bases and J by 6 bases, and 16 bases separated the two germline ends. The DNA of the CDR3 is TGTGCCAGCAGCCGGGGAGAGGGGCCTCATGGCTACACCTTC. It is translated as CASSRGEGPHGYTF.

V and J are TRBV5-1 and TRBJ2-3; D is perhaps TRBD2 (6 bases). The CDR3 spans 16 residues. The V and J ends lost 4 bases and 2 bases respectively, with 17 bases between them. Germline lookup yields CDR1 SGHRS and CDR2 YFSETQ. CDR3 residues: CASSGYLEGNTDTQYF. The CDR3, as DNA: TGCGCCAGCAGCGGATACTTGGAGGGAAACACAGATACGCAGTATTTT.

The chain recombines TRBV3-1 with TRBJ2-3; no firm D call. There are 14 residues in the CDR3. V lost 4 bases, J lost 2 bases, and 10 bases lay in between. The germline gives CDR1 LGHDT, CDR2 YNNKEL (reference sequence). The CDR3 region is CASSPTQITDTQYF. CDR3 sequence (DNA): TGTGCCAGCAGCCCTACCCAGATCACAGATACGCAGTATTTT.

This clonotype appeared a few times. This chain joins TRBV7-9 and TRBJ2-5; 10 positions agree with TRBD1. This CDR3 is 15 amino acids long. V trimming: 5 bases; J trimming: 4 bases; junction bases outside the gene matches: 7. The germline V gene encodes CDR1 SEHNR and CDR2 FQNEAQ (reference sequence). This CDR3 reads CASSLTGGGGETQYF. DNA for the CDR3: TGTGCCAGCAGCCTGACAGGGGGCGGGGGAGAGACCCAGTACTTC.

This clonotype was counted only a few times. The chain is built from TRBV20-1 and TRBJ1-6; D is possibly TRBD1 (6 bases). Germline-derived CDR1 and CDR2 are DFQATT and SNEGSKA (reference sequence). The CDR3 is 14 residues long. Trimming took off 2 bases at V and 2 bases at J, with 7 bases between the two ends. CDR3 residues: CSARTGPYNSPLHF. For the CDR3, the DNA is TGCAGTGCTAGAACAGGGCCCTATAATTCACCCCTCCACTTT.

The chain joins TRBV27 to TRBJ2-7; unclear D gene. CDR3 length: 15 residues. Trimming removed 9 bases at V and 6 bases at J, with 24 bases between. Germline CDR1 reads MNHEY; CDR2 reads SMNVEV (reference sequence). The CDR3 region has the DNA TGTGCCAGTTCGGGCCGTACGCAGGTTTTGGGCGAGCAGTACTTC. The encoded protein is CASSGRTQVLGEQYF.

This chain connects TRBV5-1 to TRBJ2-4, with D tentatively TRBD1 (5 bases). The DNA matches TRBJ2-7 better at its end, which makes the J call doubtful. Germline CDR1 is SGHRS and CDR2 is YFSETQ. This CDR3 is built from 14 residues. CDR3 region: CASSRKGVSDEQYF. The CDR3, as DNA: TGCGCCAGCAGCCGAAAAGGGGTGTCCGACGAGCAGTACTTC.

The V call is TRBV20-1, the J call TRBJ1-2, with 7 bases aligning to TRBD1. V dropped 1 base and J dropped 8; count of bases not matched to a gene: 10. Germline V gene lookup returns CDR1 DFQATT and CDR2 SNEGSKA (reference sequence). CDR3 length: 14 residues. The chain's CDR3 is CSARGAGGWMGYTF. CDR3 in DNA: TGCAGTGCTAGAGGGGCAGGGGGATGGATGGGCTACACCTTC.

This clonotype appeared a few times. The J gene is TRBJ1-1, the V gene TRBV29-1; D unresolved. V was cut by 8 bases and J by 0 bases, with 16 bases left in between. The CDR3 runs to 14 residues. Germline V CDR1 and CDR2: SQVTM, ANQGSEA. The CDR3 here is CSSKTGNLNTEAFF. DNA for the CDR3: TGCAGCTCGAAGACTGGGAATTTGAACACTGAAGCTTTCTTT. Variable domain in full (rest from reference TRBV29-1 and TRBJ1-1): SAVISQKPSRDICQRGTSLTIQCQVDSQVTMMFWYRQQPGQSLTLIATANQGSEATYESGFVIDKFPISRPNLTFSTLTVSNMSPEDSSIYLCSSKTGNLNTEAFFGQGTRLTVV.

The sample holds a few counts of this clonotype. The V call is TRBV14, the J call TRBJ2-7; D uncertain. Trimming took 1 base from V and 2 from J, leaving 3 bases between them. The CDR3 is made up of 12 amino acids. CDR1 and CDR2 from the germline V gene are SGHDN and FVKESK. CDR3 sequence reads: CASSQAPYEQYF. CDR3 bases: TGTGCCAGCAGCCAAGCCCCCTACGAGCAGTACTTC. Variable domain in full (rest from reference TRBV14 and TRBJ2-7): EAGVTQFPSHSVIEKGQTVTLRCDPISGHDNLYWYRRVMGKEIKFLLHFVKESKQDESGMPNNRFLAERTGGTYSTLKVQPAELEDSGVYFCASSQAPYEQYFGPGTRLTVT.

The chain is built from TRBV6-5 and TRBJ2-3; 10 bases align to TRBD2. The J segment lost 5 bases and the V segment lost 8 bases, leaving 4 bases of the junction unmatched. Germline lookup yields CDR1 MNHEY and CDR2 SVGAGI. The CDR3 is 13 residues long. DNA of the CDR3: TGTGCCAGCTCGGGACTAGCGAGAGATACGCAGTATTTT. Its protein product is CASSGLARDTQYF.

This clonotype was observed a few times. The chain employs TRBV7-9 and TRBJ2-1, with TRBD2 matching 8 bases. Germline CDR1 and CDR2: SEHNR and FQNEAQ (reference sequence). The CDR3 length is 16 residues. The J segment lost 6 bases and the V segment lost 0 bases, leaving 7 bases of the junction unmatched. The CDR3 bases are TGTGCCAGCAGCTTAGCTGGCGGGGGGTTATCCAATGAGCAGTTCTTC. Residues: CASSLAGGGLSNEQFF. Based on the CDR3 plus reference TRBV7-9 and TRBJ2-1, the full variable domain is DTGVSQNPRHKITKRGQNVTFRCDPISEHNRLYWYRQTLGQGPEFLTYFQNEAQLEKSRLLSDRFSAERPKGSFSTLEIQRTEQGDSAMYLCASSLAGGGLSNEQFFGPGTRLTVL.

This clonotype was seen more than once but under ten times. The chain has TRBV6-4 and TRBJ2-5; D unresolved. The DNA end is a closer match to TRBJ2-7, so the J assignment may be wrong. Germline V gene sequence: CDR1 MRHNA, CDR2 SNTAGT. The CDR3 has 16 residues. As DNA, the CDR3 is TGTGCCAGCAGTGACCCTTGTGAACAGTACCACTACGAGCAGTACTTC. It yields the protein CASSDPCEQYHYEQYF.

This clonotype has more than one count but fewer than ten. The chain is built from TRBV29-1 and TRBJ2-7; D gene uncertain. The CDR3 spans 14 residues. Germline V gene sequence: CDR1 SQVTM, CDR2 ANQGSEA. The V and J ends lost 0 bases and 7 bases respectively, with 16 bases between them. The CDR3 DNA follows: TGCAGCGTTGAAGATCCCCTGTGGGGTTGGGAGCAGTACTTC. This encodes CSVEDPLWGWEQYF.